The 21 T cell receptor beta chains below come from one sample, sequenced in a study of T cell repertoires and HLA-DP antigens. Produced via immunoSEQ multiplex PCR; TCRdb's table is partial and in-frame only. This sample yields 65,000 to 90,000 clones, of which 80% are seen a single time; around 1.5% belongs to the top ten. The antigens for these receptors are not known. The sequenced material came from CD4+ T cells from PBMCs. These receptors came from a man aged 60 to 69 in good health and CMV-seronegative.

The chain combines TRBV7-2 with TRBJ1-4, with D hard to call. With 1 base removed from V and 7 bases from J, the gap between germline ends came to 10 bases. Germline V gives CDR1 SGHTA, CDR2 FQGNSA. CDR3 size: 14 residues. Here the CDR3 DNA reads TGTGCCAGCAGCTTAGGCCTGGGAGGTGAAAAACTGTTTTTT. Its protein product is CASSLGLGGEKLFF.

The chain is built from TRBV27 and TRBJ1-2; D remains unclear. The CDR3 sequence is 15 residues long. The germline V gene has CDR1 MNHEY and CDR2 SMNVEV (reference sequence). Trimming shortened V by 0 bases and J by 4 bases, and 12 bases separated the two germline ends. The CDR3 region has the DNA TGTGCCAGCAGTTTATCTGGGAATAAAGGCTATGGCTACACCTTC. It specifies CASSLSGNKGYGYTF.

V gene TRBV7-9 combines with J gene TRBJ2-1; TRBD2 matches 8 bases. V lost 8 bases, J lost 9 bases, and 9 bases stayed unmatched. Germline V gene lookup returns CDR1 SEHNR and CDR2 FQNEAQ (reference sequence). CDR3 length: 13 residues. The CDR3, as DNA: TGTGCCAGCGTCTCGGGGGGGGCAGGTGAGCAGTTCTTC. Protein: CASVSGGAGEQFF.

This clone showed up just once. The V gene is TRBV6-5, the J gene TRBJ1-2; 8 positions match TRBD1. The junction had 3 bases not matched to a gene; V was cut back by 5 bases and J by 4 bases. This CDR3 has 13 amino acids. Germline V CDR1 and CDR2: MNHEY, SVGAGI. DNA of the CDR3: TGTGCCAGCAGTCAGACAGGGGTCTATGGCTACACCTTC. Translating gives CASSQTGVYGYTF.

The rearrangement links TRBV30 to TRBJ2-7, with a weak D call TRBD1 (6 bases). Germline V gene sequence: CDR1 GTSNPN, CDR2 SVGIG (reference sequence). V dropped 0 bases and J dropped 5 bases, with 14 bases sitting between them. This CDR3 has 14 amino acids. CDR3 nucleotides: TGTGCCTGGAGTGTAGGACAGTTCGGGAACGAGCAGTACGTC. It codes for CAWSVGQFGNEQYV.

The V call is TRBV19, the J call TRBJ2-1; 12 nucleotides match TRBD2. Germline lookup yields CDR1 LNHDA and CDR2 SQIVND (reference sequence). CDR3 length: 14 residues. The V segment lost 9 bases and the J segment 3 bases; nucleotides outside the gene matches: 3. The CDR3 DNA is TGTGCCAGCCGACTAGCGGGGGACTACAATGAGCAGTTCTTC. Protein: CASRLAGDYNEQFF.

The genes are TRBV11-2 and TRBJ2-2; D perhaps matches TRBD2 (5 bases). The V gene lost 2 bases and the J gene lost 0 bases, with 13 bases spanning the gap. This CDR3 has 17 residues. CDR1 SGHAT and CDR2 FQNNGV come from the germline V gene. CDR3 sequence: CASSLTRRAANTGELFF. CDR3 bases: TGTGCCAGCAGCTTAACAAGGCGGGCGGCGAACACCGGGGAGCTGTTTTTT.

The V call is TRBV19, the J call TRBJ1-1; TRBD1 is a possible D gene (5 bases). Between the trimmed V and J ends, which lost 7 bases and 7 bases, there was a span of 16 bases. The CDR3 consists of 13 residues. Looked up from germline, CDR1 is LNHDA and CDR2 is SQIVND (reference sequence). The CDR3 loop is CASTDGGIGEAFF. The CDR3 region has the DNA TGTGCCAGTACGGACGGGGGTATAGGTGAAGCTTTCTTT.

CDR3 in DNA: TGTGCCAGCAGCCAGCGCCCGGAGGACATTCAGTACTTC. Encoded protein: CASSQRPEDIQYF. The chain joins TRBV5-6 to TRBJ2-4, with D tentatively TRBD2 (5 bases). There are 13 residues in the CDR3. The germline CDR1 and CDR2 sequences are SGHDT and YYEEEE. The V end was cut by 4 bases, the J end by 8 bases, with 13 bases between.

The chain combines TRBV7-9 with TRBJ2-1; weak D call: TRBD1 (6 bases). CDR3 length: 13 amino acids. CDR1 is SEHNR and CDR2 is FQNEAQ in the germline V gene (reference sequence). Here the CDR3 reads CAGGADPYNEQFF. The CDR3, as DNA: TGTGCTGGGGGCGCTGATCCCTACAATGAGCAGTTCTTC.

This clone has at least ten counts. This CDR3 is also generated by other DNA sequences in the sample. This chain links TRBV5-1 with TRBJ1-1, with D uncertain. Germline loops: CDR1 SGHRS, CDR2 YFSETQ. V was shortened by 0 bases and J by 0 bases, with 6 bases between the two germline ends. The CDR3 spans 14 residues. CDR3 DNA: TGCGCCAGCAGCTTGGATGGGATGAACACTGAAGCTTTCTTT. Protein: CASSLDGMNTEAFF.

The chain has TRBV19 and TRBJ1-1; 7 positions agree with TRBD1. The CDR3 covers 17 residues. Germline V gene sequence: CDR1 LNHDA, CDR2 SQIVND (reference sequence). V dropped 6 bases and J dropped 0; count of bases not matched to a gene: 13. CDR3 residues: CASRLRTGVALNTEAFF. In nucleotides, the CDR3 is TGTGCCAGTAGGCTCCGAACAGGGGTCGCCCTGAACACTGAAGCTTTCTTT.

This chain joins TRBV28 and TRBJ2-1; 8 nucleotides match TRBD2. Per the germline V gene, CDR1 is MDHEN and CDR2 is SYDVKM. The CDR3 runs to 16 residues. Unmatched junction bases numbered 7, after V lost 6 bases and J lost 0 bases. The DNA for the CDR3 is TGTGCCAGCAGCCCGGGGGGGTCGAGCTCCTACAATGAGCAGTTCTTC. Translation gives CASSPGGSSSYNEQFF.

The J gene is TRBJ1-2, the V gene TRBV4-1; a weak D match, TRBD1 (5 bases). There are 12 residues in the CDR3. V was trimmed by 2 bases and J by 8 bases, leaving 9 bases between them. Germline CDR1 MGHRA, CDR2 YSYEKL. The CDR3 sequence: CASSQREGGYTF. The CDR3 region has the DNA TGCGCCAGCAGCCAAAGGGAGGGGGGCTACACCTTC.

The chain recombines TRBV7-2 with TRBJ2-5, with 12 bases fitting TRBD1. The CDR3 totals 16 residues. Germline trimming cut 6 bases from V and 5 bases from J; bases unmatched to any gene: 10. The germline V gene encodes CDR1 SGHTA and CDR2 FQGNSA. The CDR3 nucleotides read TGTGCCAGCAGGTCCGGGACAGGGGGCGCCTGGGAGACCCAGTACTTC. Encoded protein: CASRSGTGGAWETQYF.

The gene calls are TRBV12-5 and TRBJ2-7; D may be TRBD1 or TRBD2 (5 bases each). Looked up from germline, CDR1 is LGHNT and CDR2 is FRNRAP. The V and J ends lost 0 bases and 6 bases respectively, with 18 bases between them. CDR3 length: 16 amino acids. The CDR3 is CASGLVVGRGLGEQYV. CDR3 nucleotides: TGTGCTAGTGGTTTGGTTGTGGGTCGGGGCTTGGGCGAGCAGTACGTC.

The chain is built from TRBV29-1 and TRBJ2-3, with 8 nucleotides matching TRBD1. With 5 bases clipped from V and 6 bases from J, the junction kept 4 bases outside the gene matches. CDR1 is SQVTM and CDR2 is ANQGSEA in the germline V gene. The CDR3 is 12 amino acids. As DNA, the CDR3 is TGCAGCGTTCGGACAGGGCCGGATACGCAGTATTTT. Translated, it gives CSVRTGPDTQYF.

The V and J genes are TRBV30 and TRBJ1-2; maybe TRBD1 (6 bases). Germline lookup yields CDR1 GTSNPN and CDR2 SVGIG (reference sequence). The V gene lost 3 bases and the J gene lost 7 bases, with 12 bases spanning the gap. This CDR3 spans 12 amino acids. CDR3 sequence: CAWSPGVRGYTF. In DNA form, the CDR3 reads TGTGCCTGGAGCCCAGGGGTTCGTGGCTACACCTTC.

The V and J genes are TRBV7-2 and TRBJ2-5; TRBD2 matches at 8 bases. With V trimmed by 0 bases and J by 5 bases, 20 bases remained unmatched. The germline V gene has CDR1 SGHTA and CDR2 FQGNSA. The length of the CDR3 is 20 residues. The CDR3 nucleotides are TGTGCCAGCAGCTTAGCGCGGGCGGGAGGCCTATCCCCAATCGTGGAGACCCAGTACTTC. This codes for CASSLARAGGLSPIVETQYF. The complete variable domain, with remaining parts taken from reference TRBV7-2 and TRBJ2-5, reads GAGVSQSPSNKVTEKGKDVELRCDPISGHTALYWYRQSLGQGLEFLIYFQGNSAPDKSGLPSDRFSAERTGGSVSTLTIQRTQQEDSAVYLCASSLARAGGLSPIVETQYFGPGTRLLVL.

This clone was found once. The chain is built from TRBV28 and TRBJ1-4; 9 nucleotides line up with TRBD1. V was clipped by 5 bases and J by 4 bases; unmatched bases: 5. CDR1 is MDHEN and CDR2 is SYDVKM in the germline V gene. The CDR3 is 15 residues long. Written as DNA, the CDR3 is TGTGCCAGCAGTCCAGCGGGACAGGGTAATGAAAAACTGTTTTTT. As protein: CASSPAGQGNEKLFF.

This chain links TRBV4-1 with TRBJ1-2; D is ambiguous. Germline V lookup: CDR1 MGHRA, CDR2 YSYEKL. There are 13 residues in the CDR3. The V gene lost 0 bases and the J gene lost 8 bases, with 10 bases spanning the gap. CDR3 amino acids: CASSQDWALGYTF. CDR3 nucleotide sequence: TGCGCCAGCAGCCAAGATTGGGCATTAGGCTACACCTTC.